The present T cell receptor (beta chain) was sequenced within a study of shared clonotypes between healthy human individuals (dated by TCRdb to about 2020). Context from the whole study: The cohort comprised a couple of women and three men aged 18 to 49 years. For each donor, CD4 naive and CD4 memory were each given three plates, CD8 naive was given two plates, and CD8 memory was given one plate. The study deeply sequenced blood TCR repertoires of several healthy adults to estimate repertoire size and the extent of clonotype sharing between individuals. To increase sequencing depth and limit assay-specific biases, TCR repertoire library preparation and sequencing were carried out by different laboratories using diverse techniques. Each donor's leukapheresis produced roughly between about 0.9 and 9.5 billion PBMCs. Overall results and qualifications from the work: Incomplete sequencing was indicated by rarefaction of sorted-subset datasets, despite the large sequencing depth. Pairwise subsampling led to the expectation that sequencing depth would affect the degree of clonotype sharing among donors. The small number of donors limited the genetic and exposure-history diversity represented. Higher generation probabilities were observed for clonotypes shared by all four sorted-subset donors than for non-shared clonotypes. Only blood was sampled, and tissue TCR repertoires likely differ from those in blood. Estimated clonotype richness was generally larger for naive than for memory subsets. Across a few donors, about 5.2% of naive CD4, roughly 3.4% of naive CD8, under 2.5% of memory CD4, and approximately 0.42% of memory CD8 clonotypes were shared.

Notes on this clone: This clone's antigen is unknown. Base qualities are missing; no much larger clone stands one base away.

CDR1 is given as LNHNV and CDR2 as YYDKDF, both from the germline V gene (reference sequence). The CDR3 has 14 amino acids, counting the end cysteine and phenylalanine. Of all the DNA, just the CDR3 is kept, 42 bases in frame from base 1. V lost 1 base and J lost 5 bases; the stretch between them is 12 bases long. CD8 naive samples consisted of CD45RO-negative cells that were positively selected for CCR7, yielding a CD45RA+CCR7+ population without TemRA cells. Healthy HIV-negative adults with no recently reported acute infections or vaccinations were included as donors. All donors were Caucasian adults living in Nashville, Tennessee, USA. Blood was obtained by leukapheresis, after which PBMCs were separated by Ficoll-Histopaque density gradient centrifugation and cryopreserved in liquid nitrogen vapor phase. Purity and quantity of every magnetically sorted T cell population were checked by analytical flow cytometry. From each sorted fraction, genomic DNA was isolated and quantified by UV absorbance on a Nanodrop 2000c.

TCR CDR3 regions were amplified from genomic DNA by multiplex PCR using the deep immunoSEQ assay. Extracted genomic DNA from each cell subset was spread evenly across all wells of several immunoSEQ 96-well plates, with each plate serving as a replicate. For sorted subsets, approximately 210 ng of genomic DNA, equivalent to some 30,000 T cell genomes, went into each replicate PCR. Purified libraries were measured with a Qubit 3.0 fluorometer, size-checked on a Bioanalyzer 2100, and measured again with the KAPA Library Quantification kit. Every immunoSEQ 96-well plate was sequenced on a separate single-read 150-cycle Illumina NextSeq 550 flow cell. The study's processing was this. Because the immunoSEQ output held only junctional sequences and lacked quality scores, the filtering could not match the filtering applied to full-length reads. To assign V/J genes and CDR3, sequences were annotated using PyIR, a Python wrapper for IgBLAST v1.9, with IMGT germline references. Any read was removed if the V/J assignment was weak (E-value above 1e-6), the CDR3 was missing, or the read contained stop codons, out-of-frame junctions, or ambiguous translated residues. V3J clonotypes were defined as sequences sharing an identical inferred V gene, J gene, and CDR3 amino acid sequence. The percentage overlap between two repertoires was calculated by dividing the number of shared unique clonotypes by the size of the smaller repertoire. Richness of each repertoire was evaluated using RTK rarefaction, the Chao1 estimator, and Recon v2.1 estimates of unobserved clonotypes. Generation probabilities were computed with OLGA for all TCRbeta clonotypes obtained by the gDNA method from a few donors. TCRdb mirrors the immuneACCESS table, restricted to in-frame sequences. Some clones are absent from its copies; in checked studies, under half trace to an unresolved V gene, and the reason for the others is unknown. Clone size and the V and J calls come from that table; the DNA yielded D and trimming. Here the sample has about 2.1 million clones; 85% to 95% occur a single time. The ten largest clones add up to roughly 1.8% of the sample.

Source material: naive CD8+ T cells from PBMCs. The cell subset or site label on this specimen signifies: CD45RA+CCR7+. The TCR was taken from a man aged 18-30 years in good health. Some clones in this sample may be carry-over from other donors' samples. The sequence is built from TRBV15 and TRBJ2-7, with TRBD1 as a weak D call on 5 bases. The DNA reads TGTGCCACCAGCAGAGCCCCAGAGGACAACGAGCAGTACTTC. This is translated as CATSRAPEDNEQYF.